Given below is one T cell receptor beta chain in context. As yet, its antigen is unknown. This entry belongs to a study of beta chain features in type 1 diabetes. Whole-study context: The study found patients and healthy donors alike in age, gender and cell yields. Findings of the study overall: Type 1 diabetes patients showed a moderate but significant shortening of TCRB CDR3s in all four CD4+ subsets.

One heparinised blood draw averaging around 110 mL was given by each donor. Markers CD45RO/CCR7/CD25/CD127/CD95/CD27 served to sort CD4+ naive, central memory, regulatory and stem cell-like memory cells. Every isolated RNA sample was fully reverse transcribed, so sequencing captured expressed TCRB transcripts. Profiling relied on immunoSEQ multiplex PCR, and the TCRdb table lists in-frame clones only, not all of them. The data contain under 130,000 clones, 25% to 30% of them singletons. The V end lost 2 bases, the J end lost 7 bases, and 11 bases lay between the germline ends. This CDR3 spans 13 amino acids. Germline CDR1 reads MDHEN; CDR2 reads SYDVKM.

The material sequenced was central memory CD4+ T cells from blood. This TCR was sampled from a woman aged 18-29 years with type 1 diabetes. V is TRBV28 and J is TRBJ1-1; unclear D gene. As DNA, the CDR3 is TGTGCCAGCAGTTTAAGTGGCGGCCTTGAAGCTTTCTTT. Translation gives CASSLSGGLEAFF.